This T cell receptor (beta chain) was identified during a study of cytomegalovirus exposure and HLA in healthy donors. The primer mix had 60 Vbeta and 13 Jbeta primers. TCRdb's copy holds only in-frame clones and misses some; the assay was immunoSEQ multiplex PCR. This repertoire shows more than 85,000 clones, around 77% found once; its top ten account for about 2%. Trimming took off 1 base at V and 5 bases at J, with 2 bases between the two ends. The CDR3 consists of 11 residues. Per the germline V gene, CDR1 is GTSNPN and CDR2 is SVGIG (reference sequence). Sequencing input: PBMCs. This sequence was found in a boy under 18 in good health and CMV-seronegative. V usage is TRBV30 and J usage is TRBJ1-4; D ambiguous. The CDR3 nucleotides are TGTGCCTGGAGTGCAAATGAAAAACTGTTTTTT. Its protein is CAWSANEKLFF.